This TCR beta chain was recovered during a study of blood T cell repertoires in COVID-19. On the study more broadly: T cells, B-cell-depleted T cells, or PBMCs supplied cDNA or gDNA.

The method was immunoSEQ multiplex PCR; TCRdb's version includes in-frame clones alone and lacks a portion of them. The table records roughly 250,000 clones, about 86% of them present only once. V gave up 4 bases and J gave up 3 bases; unmatched junction bases: 9. Germline-derived CDR1 and CDR2 are SGHTA and FQGTGA. This CDR3 contains 16 residues. Sequenced sample: peripheral blood. This clonotype originated in a man between 50 and 59 years old with active or convalescent COVID-19. V usage is TRBV7-3 and J usage is TRBJ2-1; 7 nucleotides line up with TRBD2. The CDR3 protein is CASSSPGLPHYNEQFF. DNA of the CDR3: TGTGCCAGCAGCTCCCCGGGACTACCCCACTACAATGAGCAGTTCTTC.